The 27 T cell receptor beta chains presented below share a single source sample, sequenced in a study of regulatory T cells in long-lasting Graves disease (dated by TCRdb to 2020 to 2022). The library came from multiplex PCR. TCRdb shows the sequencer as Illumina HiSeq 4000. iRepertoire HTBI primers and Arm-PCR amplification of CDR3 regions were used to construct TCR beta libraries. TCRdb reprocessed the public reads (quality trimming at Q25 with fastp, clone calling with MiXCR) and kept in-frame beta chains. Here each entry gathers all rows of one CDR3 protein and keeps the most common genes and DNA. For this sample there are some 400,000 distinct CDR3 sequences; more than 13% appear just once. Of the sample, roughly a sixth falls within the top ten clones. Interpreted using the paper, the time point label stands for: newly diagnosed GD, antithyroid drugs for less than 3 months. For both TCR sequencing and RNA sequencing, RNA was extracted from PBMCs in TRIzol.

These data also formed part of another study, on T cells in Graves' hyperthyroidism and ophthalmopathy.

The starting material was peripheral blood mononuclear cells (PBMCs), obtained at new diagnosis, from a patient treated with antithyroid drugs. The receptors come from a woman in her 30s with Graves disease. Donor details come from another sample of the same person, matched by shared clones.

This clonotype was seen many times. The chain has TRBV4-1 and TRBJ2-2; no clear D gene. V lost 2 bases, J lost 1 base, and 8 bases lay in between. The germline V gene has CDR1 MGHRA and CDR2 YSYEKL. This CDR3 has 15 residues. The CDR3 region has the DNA TGCGCCAGCAGCCAACCTGGCCTGAACACCGGGGAGCTGTTTTTT. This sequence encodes CASSQPGLNTGELFF.

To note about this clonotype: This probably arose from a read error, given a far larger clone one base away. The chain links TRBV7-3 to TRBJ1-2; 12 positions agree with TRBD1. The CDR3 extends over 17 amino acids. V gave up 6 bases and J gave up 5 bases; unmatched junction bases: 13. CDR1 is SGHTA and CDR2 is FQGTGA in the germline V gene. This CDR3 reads CASRNPGTGGAGYGYTF. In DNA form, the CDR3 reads TGTGCCAGCAGGAATCCAGGGACAGGGGGCGCTGGGTATGGCTACACCTTC.

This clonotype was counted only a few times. The CDR3 here is CRATGGNEQFF. The CDR3 DNA reads as TGCAGGGCGACGGGGGGGAATGAGCAGTTCTTC. The chain links TRBV20-1 to TRBJ2-1; 8 bases align to TRBD2. Germline CDR1 is DFQATT and CDR2 is SNEGSKA (reference sequence). CDR3 length equals 11 residues.

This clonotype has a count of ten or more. CDR3 coding DNA: TGTGCCAGCAGTTTATTGGGTCAGTCCAATCAGCCCCAGCATTTT. Translation: CASSLLGQSNQPQHF. The chain combines TRBV12-3 or TRBV12-4 with TRBJ1-5; D remains unclear. V lost 2 bases and J 3 bases, leaving 11 bases between the germline ends. The CDR3 runs to 15 residues.

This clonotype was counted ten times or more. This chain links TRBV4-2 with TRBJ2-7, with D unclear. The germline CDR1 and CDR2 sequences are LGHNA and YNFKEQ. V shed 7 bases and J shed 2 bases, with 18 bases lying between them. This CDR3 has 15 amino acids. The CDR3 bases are TGTGCCAGCACGCCAAGTGGCTCTCCAACCTACGAGCAGTACTTC. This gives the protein CASTPSGSPTYEQYF.

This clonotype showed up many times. The CDR3 DNA follows: TGTGCCAGCAGCCCTTTACGGACAGTGAGGGACACTGAAGCTTTCTTT. Protein: CASSPLRTVRDTEAFF. The chain uses TRBV14 and TRBJ1-1; weak D call: TRBD1 (6 bases). CDR3 length: 16 residues. With 4 bases removed from V and 3 bases from J, the gap between germline ends came to 18 bases. Germline loops: CDR1 SGHDN, CDR2 FVKESK.

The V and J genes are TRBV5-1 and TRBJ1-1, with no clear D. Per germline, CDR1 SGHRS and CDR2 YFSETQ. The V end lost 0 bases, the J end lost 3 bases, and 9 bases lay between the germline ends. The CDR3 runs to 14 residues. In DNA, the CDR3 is TGCGCCAGCAGCTTGGGTCCCGACCACACTGAAGCTTTCTTT. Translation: CASSLGPDHTEAFF.

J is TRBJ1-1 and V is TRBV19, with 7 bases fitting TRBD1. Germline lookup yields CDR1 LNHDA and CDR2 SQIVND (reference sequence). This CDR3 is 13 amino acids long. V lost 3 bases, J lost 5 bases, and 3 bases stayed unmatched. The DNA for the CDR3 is TGTGCCAGTAGTATGACAGGGAGAACTGAAGCTTTCTTT. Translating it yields CASSMTGRTEAFF.

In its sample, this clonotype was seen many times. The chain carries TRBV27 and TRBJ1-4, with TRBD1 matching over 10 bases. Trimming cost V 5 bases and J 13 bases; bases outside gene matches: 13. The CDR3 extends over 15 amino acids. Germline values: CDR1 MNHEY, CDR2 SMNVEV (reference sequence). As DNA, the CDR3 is TGTGCCAGCAGTCAAAGTCCCGGGACAGGGGACGGACTGTTTTTT. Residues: CASSQSPGTGDGLFF. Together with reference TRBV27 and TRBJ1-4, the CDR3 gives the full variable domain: EAQVTQNPRYLITVTGKKLTVTCSQNMNHEYMSWYRQDPGLGLRQIYYSMNVEVTDKGDVPEGYKVSRKEKRNFPLILESPSPNQTSLYFCASSQSPGTGDGLFFGSGTQLSVL.

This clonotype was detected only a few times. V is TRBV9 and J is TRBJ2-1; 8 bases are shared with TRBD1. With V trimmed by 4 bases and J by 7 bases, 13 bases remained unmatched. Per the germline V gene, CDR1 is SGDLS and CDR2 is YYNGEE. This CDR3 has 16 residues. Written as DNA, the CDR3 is TGTGCCAGCAGCCCCCCCGGCGGACAGGGATCGAATGAGCAGTTCTTC. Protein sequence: CASSPPGGQGSNEQFF.

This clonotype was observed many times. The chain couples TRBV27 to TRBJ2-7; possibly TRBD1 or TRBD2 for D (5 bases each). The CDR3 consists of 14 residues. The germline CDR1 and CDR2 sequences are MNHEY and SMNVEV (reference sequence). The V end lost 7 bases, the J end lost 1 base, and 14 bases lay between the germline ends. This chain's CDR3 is CASNRGPGSYEQYF. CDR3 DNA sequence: TGTGCCAGCAACAGAGGGCCAGGGTCCTACGAGCAGTACTTC.

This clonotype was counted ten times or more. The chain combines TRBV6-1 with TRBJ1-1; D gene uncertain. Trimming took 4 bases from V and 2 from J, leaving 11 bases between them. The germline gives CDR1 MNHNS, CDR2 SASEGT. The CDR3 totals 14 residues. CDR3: CASSVSTGNTEAFF. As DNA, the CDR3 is TGTGCCAGCAGTGTCTCGACGGGAAACACTGAAGCTTTCTTT.

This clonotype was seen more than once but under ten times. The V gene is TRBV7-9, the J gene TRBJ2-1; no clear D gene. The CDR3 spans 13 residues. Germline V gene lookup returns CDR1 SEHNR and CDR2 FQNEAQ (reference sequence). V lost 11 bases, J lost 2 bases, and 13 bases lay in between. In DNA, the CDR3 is TGTGCCGGCTCCTATGTCCCCTACAATGAGCAGTTCTTC. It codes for CAGSYVPYNEQFF.

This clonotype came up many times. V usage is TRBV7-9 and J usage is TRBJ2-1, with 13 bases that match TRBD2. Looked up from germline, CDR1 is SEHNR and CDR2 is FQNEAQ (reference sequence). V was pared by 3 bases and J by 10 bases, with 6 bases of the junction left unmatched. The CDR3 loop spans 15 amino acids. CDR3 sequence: CASSFTSGRADEQFF. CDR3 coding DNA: TGTGCCAGCAGCTTTACTAGCGGGAGGGCCGACGAGCAGTTCTTC. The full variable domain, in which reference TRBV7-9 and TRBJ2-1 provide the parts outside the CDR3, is DTGVSQNPRHKITKRGQNVTFRCDPISEHNRLYWYRQTLGQGPEFLTYFQNEAQLEKSRLLSDRFSAERPKGSFSTLEIQRTEQGDSAMYLCASSFTSGRADEQFFGPGTRLTVL.

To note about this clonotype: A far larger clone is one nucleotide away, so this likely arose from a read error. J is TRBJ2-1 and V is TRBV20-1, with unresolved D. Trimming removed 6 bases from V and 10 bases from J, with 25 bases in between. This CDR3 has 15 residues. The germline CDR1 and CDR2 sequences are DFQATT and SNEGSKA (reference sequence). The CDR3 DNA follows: TGCAGTGCAGACAACGGGCTAGGACGGTCCTACGAGCAGTTCTTC. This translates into CSADNGLGRSYEQFF.

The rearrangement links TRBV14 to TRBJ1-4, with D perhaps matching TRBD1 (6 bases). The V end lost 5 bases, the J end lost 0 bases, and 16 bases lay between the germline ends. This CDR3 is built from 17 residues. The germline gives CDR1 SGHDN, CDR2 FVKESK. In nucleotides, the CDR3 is TGTGCCAGCAGCTACGGGGGCCGGTGGACAACTAATGAAAAACTGTTTTTT. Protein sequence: CASSYGGRWTTNEKLFF.

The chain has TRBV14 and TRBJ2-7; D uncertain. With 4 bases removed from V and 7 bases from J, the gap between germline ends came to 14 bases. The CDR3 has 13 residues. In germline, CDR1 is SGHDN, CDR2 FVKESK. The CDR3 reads CASSPRLVGEQYF. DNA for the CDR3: TGTGCCAGCAGCCCCCGTCTAGTCGGGGAGCAGTACTTC.

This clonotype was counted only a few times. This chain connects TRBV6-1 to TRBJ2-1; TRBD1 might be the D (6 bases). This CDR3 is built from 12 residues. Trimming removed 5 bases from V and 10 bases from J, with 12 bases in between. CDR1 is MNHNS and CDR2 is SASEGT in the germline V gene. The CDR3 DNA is TGTGCCAGCAGTCAGGGGATCGGAGAGCAGTTCTTC. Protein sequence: CASSQGIGEQFF.

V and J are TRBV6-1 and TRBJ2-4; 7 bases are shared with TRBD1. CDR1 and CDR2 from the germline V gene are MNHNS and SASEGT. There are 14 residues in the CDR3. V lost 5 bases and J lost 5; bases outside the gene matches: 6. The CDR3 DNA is TGTGCCAGCAGTACCGGGACAGAGGAAAACATTCAGTACTTC. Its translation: CASSTGTEENIQYF.

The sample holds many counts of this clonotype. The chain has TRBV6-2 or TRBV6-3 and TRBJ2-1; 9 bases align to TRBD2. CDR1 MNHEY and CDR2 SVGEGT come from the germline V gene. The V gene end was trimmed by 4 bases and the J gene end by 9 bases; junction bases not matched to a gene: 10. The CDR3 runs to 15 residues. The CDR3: CASSLRREGQTEQFF. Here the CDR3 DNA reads TGTGCCAGCAGTTTAAGGCGGGAGGGCCAAACTGAGCAGTTCTTC.

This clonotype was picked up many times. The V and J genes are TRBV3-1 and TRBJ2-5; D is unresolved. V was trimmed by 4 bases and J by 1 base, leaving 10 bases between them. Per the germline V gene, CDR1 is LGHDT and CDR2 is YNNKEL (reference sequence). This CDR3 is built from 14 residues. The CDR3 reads CASSLDWGQETQYF. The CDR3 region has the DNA TGTGCCAGCAGCCTCGACTGGGGCCAAGAGACCCAGTACTTC.

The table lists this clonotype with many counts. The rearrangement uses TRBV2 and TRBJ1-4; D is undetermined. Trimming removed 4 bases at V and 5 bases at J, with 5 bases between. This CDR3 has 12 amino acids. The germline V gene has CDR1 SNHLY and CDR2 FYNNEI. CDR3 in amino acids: CASSAANEKLFF. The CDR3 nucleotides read TGTGCCAGCAGTGCTGCCAATGAAAAACTGTTTTTT.

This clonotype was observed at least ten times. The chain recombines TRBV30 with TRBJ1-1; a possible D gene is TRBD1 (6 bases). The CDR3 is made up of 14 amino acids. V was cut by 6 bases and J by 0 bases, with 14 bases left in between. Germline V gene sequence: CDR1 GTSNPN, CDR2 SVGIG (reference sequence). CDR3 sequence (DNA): TGTGCCTGCGGGAGGGGGGACATGAACACTGAAGCTTTCTTT. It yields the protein CACGRGDMNTEAFF.

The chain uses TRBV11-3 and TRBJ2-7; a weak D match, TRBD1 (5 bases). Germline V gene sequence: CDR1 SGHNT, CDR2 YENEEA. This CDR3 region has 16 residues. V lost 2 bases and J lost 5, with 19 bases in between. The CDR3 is CASSLRGSPIWNEQYF. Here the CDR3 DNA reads TGTGCCAGCAGCTTAAGGGGTAGCCCTATCTGGAACGAGCAGTACTTC.

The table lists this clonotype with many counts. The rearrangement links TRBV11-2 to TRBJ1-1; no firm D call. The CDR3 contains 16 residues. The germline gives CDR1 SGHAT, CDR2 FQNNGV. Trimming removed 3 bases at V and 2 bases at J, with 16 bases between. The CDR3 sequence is CASSFLKASFNTEAFF. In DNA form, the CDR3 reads TGTGCCAGCAGCTTTTTAAAGGCGAGTTTTAACACTGAAGCTTTCTTT.

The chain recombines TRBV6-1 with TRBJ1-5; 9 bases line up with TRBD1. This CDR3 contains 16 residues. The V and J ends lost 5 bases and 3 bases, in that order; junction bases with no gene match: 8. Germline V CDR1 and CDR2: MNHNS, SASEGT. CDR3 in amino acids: CASSPRTGADNQPQHF. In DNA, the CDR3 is TGTGCCAGCAGTCCCCGGACAGGGGCAGACAATCAGCCCCAGCATTTT.

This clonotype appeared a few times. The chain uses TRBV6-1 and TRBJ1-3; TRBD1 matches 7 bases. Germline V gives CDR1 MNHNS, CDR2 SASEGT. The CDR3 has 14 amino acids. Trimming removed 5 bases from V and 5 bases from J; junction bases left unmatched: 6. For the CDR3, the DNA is TGTGCCAGCAGTACCGGGACAGAACGAAACACCATATATTTT. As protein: CASSTGTERNTIYF.